This T cell receptor (beta chain) was sequenced during a study of cytomegalovirus exposure and HLA in healthy donors. Study-wide findings and caveats: Several V segments, TRBV6-2 and TRBV6-3 among them, could not be told apart and were dropped.

There are a few counts of this clone. Its antigen remains unknown. The V and J ends lost 5 bases and 6 bases, in that order; junction bases with no gene match: 18. The CDR3 totals 19 residues. From germline, CDR1 is SGHTA and CDR2 FQGTGA. With 60 Vbeta and 13 Jbeta primers, the PCR was carried out. The data were produced by immunoSEQ multiplex PCR, yet TCRdb's version contains in-frame clones alone and is incomplete. The data show more than 90,000 clones, over 70% seen once. The chain recombines TRBV7-3 with TRBJ2-1; 11 nucleotides line up with TRBD2. The clonotype comes from a man in his fifties or sixties in good health and CMV-seronegative. Sequencing was performed on PBMCs. CDR3: CASSTRTSGFAVRGNEQFF. CDR3 coding DNA: TGTGCCAGCAGCACCCGGACTAGCGGGTTCGCGGTCCGGGGCAATGAGCAGTTCTTC.